This TCR beta chain was documented in a study of beta chain features in type 1 diabetes. General study findings and limits: More deletions and fewer insertions at VDJ junctions were seen in type 1 diabetes patients. It was among patients, rather than healthy donors, that naive, central memory and Treg TCRB repertoires appeared more similar. Whether HLA type affects TCRB rearrangement stayed undetermined in the present work. Moderate yet significant TCRB CDR3 shortening was seen in Type 1 diabetes patients in all four CD4+ subsets.

Based on CD45RO/CCR7/CD25/CD127/CD95/CD27, CD4+ regulatory, stem cell-like memory, naive and central memory cells were sorted. As every portion of the isolated RNA was reverse transcribed, the sequencing read expressed TCRB transcripts. Sequenced by immunoSEQ multiplex PCR; TCRdb stores in-frame clones only, minus some. The sample records hundreds of thousands of clones, over 12% being singletons. In regard to this clone: Its antigen is as yet unknown.

This clonotype originated in a man between 18 and 29 years old with type 1 diabetes. The sample was naive CD4+ T cells from blood.

DNA of the CDR3: TGTGCCAGCAGCGTGAGGGACGCCGGTTTTGGGGCCAACGTCCTGACTTTC. Translating it yields CASSVRDAGFGANVLTF. The rearrangement links TRBV7-9 to TRBJ2-6, with D perhaps given as TRBD1 or TRBD2 (5 bases each). With 5 bases removed from V and 3 bases from J, the gap between germline ends came to 17 bases. Germline values: CDR1 SEHNR, CDR2 FQNEAQ (reference sequence). The CDR3 totals 17 residues.